Listed here is a single T cell receptor (beta chain). The target antigen is unknown. This entry is derived from a study of cytomegalovirus exposure and HLA in healthy donors. Points from the study as a whole: Several of the most significant clusters appeared, in a later analysis, to be linked to common viral pathogens. For most TCR beta V segments, an earlier analysis put the productive rate at about 90% or about 30% of the time.

These donors counted as nominally healthy when sampled, but unrecorded immune exposures were likely. V lost 2 bases to trimming and J lost 4 bases; unmatched junction nucleotides: 10. Germline V CDR1 and CDR2: SGHTA, FQGNSA. This CDR3 contains 17 residues. PCR employed 60 Vbeta and 13 Jbeta primers. The data were produced by immunoSEQ multiplex PCR, yet TCRdb's version contains in-frame clones alone and is incomplete. The repertoire holds approximately 83,000 clones, around 84% seen once, with approximately 2% in the top ten. The receptor comes from a man between 18 and 35 years old in good health and CMV-seronegative. Sequenced input: PBMCs. The chain employs TRBV7-2 and TRBJ2-3, with 9 bases that match TRBD2. The CDR3 sequence: CASSLRGTSRVSDTQYF. CDR3 nucleotides: TGTGCCAGCAGCTTACGGGGGACTAGCCGGGTATCAGATACGCAGTATTTT.